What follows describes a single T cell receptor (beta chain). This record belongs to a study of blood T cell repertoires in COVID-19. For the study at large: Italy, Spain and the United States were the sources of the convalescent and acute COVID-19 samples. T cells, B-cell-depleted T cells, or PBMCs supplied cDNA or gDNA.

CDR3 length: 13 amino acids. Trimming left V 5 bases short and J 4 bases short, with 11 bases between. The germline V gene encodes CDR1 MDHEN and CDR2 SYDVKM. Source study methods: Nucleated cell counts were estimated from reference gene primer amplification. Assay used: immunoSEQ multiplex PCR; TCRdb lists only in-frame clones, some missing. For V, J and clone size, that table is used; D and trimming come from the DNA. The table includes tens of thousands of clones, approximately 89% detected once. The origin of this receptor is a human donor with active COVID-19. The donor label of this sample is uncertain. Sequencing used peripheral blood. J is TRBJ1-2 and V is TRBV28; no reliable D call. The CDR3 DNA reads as TGTGCCAGCAGTCCCCCCCCGTTCTATGGCTACACCTTC. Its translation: CASSPPPFYGYTF.